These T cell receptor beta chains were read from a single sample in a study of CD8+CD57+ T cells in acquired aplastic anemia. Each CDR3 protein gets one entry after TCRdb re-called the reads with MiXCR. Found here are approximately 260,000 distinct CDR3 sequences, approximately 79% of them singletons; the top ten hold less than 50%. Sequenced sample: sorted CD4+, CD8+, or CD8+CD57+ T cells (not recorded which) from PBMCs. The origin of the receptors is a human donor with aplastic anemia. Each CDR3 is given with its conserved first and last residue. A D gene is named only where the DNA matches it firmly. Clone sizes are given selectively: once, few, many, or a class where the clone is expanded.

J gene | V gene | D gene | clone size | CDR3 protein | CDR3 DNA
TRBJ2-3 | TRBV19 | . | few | CASSIETDTQYF | TGTGCCAGTAGTATAGAAACAGATACGCAGTATTTT
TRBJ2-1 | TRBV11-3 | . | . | CASSVDRAAYNEQFF | TGTGCCAGCAGTGTAGATCGGGCAGCCTACAATGAGCAGTTCTTC
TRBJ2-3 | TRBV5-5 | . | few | CASSASQDTQYF | TGTGCCAGCAGCGCCTCGCAGGATACGCAGTATTTT
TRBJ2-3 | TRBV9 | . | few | CASSVMSKHYEQF | TGTGCCAGCAGCGTTATGAGTAAACACTACGAGCAGTTT
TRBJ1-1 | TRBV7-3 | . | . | CASSYVQGNYAQYFF | TGTGCCAGCAGTTACGTGCAGGGTAACTACGCTCAATATTTCTTT
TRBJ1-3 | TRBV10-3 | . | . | CAIRDLSGNTIYF | TGTGCCATCAGGGACCTCTCTGGAAACACCATATATTTT
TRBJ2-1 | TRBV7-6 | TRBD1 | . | CASSFHRGRAPLQQFF | TGTGCCAGCAGCTTTCACAGGGGGCGGGCACCCCTCCAGCAGTTCTTC
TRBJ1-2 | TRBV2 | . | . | CASSQSSGGYYNEHF | TGTGCCAGCAGTCAGTCTAGTGGCGGATACTACAATGAGCACTTC
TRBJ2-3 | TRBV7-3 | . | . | CASSFGGGAATQF | .
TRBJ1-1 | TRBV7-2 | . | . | CASSIERTGKLVFFF | TGTGCCAGCAGCATAGAGCGCACCGGGAAGCTGGTTTTTTTCTTT
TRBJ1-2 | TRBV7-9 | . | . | CAAGMGGSYGYTF | TGTGCCGCAGGGATGGGGGGTAGTTATGGCTACACCTTC
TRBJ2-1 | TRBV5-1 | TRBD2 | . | CASSLWASGSRDEQFF | TGCGCCAGCAGCTTGTGGGCTAGCGGGAGTAGGGATGAGCAGTTCTTC
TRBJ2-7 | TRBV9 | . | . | CASSVAAGYEQYF | TGTGCCAGCAGCGTCGCAGCAGGCTACGAGCAGTACTTC
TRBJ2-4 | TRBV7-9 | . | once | CATSRGGEQVTRHF | TGTGCCACCAGCAGAGGCGGTGAGCAAGTGACCCGGCACTTC
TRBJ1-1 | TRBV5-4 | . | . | CASSDRQAGNTEAFF | TGTGCCAGCAGCGATCGACAGGCAGGGAACACTGAAGCTTTCTTT
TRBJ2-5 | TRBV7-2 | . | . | CASSPMMNTEAFFYF | TGTGCCAGCAGCCCAATGATGAACACTGAAGCTTTCTTTTACTTC
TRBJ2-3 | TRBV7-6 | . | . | CASGEQATDTQYF | TGTGCCAGCGGGGAACAGGCCACAGATACGCAGTATTTT
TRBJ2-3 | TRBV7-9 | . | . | CASSYSTETQYHGF | TGTGCCAGCAGCTACTCGACGGAGACCCAGTACCACGGTTTT
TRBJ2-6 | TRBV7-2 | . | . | CASSLAGSSGAIVLTF | TGTGCCAGCAGCTTAGCGGGTAGCTCCGGGGCTATCGTCCTGACTTTC
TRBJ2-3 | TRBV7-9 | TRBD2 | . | CAYGVAGGHDTQYF | TGTGCCTACGGGGTAGCGGGAGGTCACGATACCCAGTACTTT
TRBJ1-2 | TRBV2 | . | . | CASRDGVADGQSF | TGTGCCAGCAGGGACGGCGTCGCAGATGGGCAGTCCTTC
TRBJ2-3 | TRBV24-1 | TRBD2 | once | CATGSSGGRDAQFF | TGTGCCACCGGGTCTAGCGGGGGTAGGGATGCGCAGTTTTTC
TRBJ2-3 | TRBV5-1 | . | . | CASSFTSFSPYF | TGCGCCAGCAGCTTCACCTCGTTTAGTCCGTATTTT
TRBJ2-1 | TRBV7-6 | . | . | CASSFRFPQDQKLQFF | TGTGCCAGCAGCTTTCGATTTCCCCAGGATCAAAAACTGCAGTTCTTC
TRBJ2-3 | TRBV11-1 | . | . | CASSIHTLGGETDTQYF | TGTGCCAGCAGTATCCATACTCTAGGGGGAGAGACAGATACGCAGTATTTT
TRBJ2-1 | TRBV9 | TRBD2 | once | CASSCERSGGSEEQFF | TGTGCCAGCAGCTGTGAAAGAAGCGGGGGGAGCGAGGAGCAGTTCTTC
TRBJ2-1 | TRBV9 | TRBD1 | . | CASSVMGQGVYEQFF | TGTGCCAGCAGCGTAATGGGCCAGGGGGTATACGAGCAGTTCTTC
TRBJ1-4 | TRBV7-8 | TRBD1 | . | CASSLFWTGGSPEKLFF | TGTGCCAGCAGCTTATTTTGGACAGGGGGCTCTCCTGAAAAACTGTTTTTT
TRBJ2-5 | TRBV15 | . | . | CATSKGVGTPIGRETQYF | TGTGCCACCAGCAAAGGGGTCGGGACACCCATCGGACGAGAGACCCAGTACTTC
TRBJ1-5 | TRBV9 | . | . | CASGGTARNQPQHF | TGTGCCAGCGGAGGGACCGCCCGAAATCAGCCTCAGCATTTT
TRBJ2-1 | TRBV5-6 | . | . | CDSSLDSGAYNEQFF | TGTGACAGTAGTTTAGATAGCGGAGCCTACAATGAGCAGTTCTTC
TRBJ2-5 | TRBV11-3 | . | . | CASHLDRKAQYF | TGTGCCAGCCACTTAGATCGGAAAGCCCAGTACTTC
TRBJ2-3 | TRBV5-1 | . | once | CASSLRGSPNTQYF | TGTGCCAGCAGCCTTCGGGGCAGTCCGAATACGCAGTATTTT
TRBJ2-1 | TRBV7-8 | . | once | CASSSRSTGGHDLQFF | TGTGCCAGCAGCTCTCGGAGTACGGGTGGACACGATTTGCAGTTCTTC
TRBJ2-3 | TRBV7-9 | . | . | CASSLQRSAGSDEF | TGTGCCAGCAGCTTACAGAGAAGCGCGGGGAGCGATGAGTTT
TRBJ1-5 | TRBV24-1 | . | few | CATSVLHRRQPQHF | TGTGCCACCAGTGTTCTACATAGGCGTCAGCCCCAGCATTTT
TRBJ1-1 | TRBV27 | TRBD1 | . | CASRQGQVTEAFF | TGTGCCAGCAGACAGGGACAGGTGACTGAAGCTTTCTTT
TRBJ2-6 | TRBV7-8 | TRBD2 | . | CASSLGGGPDTQESGANVLTF | TGTGCCAGCAGCTTAGGGGGAGGGCCCGATACGCAGGAGTCTGGGGCCAACGTCCTGACTTTC
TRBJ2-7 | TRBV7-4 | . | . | CASSFVRGNYARYF | TGTGCCAGCAGTTTCGTGCGGGGTAACTACGCGCGGTACTTC
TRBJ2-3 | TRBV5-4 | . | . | CASSFARAPDTQYF | TGTGCCAGCAGCTTTGCTAGAGCTCCCGATACGCAGTATTTT
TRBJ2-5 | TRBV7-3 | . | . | CATSRGSTRGTQYF | TGTGCCACCAGCAGAGGCAGCACGCGAGGGACCCAGTACTTC
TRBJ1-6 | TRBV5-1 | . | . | CATSSDSSFHF | TGTGCCACCAGCAGCGATTCATCCTTCCACTTT
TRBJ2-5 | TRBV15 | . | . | CATSRGSSQDTQPF | TGTGCCACCAGCAGGGGCTCCAGCCAAGACACCCAGCCCTTC
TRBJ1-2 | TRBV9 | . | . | CASSQGPDTQYFF | TGTGCCAGCAGCCAAGGGCCAGATACGCAGTACTTTTTC
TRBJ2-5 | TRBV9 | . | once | CATSGGSDTEYFDF | TGTGCCACCAGCGGAGGGTCAGATACGGAGTATTTTGACTTC
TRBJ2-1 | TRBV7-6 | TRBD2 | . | CASSSPSRGGFFGQFF | TGTGCCAGCAGCTCTCCCAGCCGCGGGGGGTTCTTTGGGCAGTTCTTC
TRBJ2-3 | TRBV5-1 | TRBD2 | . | CASSLAGGGHTQYF | TGTGCCAGCAGCTTGGCGGGAGGCGGGCATACGCAGTATTTT
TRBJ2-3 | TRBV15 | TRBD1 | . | CATSRDAPDGTGGDTQYF | TGTGCCACCAGCAGAGATGCTCCGGACGGGACAGGTGGTGATACGCAGTATTTT